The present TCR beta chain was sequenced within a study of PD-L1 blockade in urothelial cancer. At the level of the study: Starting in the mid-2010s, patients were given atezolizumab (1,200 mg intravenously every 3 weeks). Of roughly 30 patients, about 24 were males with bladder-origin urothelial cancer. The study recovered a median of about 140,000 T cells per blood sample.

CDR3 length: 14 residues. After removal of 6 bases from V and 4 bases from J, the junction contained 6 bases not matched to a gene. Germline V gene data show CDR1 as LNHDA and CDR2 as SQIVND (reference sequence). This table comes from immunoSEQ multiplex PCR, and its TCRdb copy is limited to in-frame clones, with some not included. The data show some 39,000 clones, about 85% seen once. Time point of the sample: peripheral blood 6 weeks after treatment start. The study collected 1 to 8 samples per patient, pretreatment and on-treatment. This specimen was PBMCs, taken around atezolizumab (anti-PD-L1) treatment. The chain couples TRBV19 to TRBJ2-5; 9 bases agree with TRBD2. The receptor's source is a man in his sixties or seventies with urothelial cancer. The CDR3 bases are TGTGCCAGTAGGTTGCGGGAGGGTGCAGAGACCCAGTACTTC. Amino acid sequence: CASRLREGAETQYF. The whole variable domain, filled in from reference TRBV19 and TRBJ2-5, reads DGGITQSPKYLFRKEGQNVTLSCEQNLNHDAMYWYRQDPGQGLRLIYYSQIVNDFQKGDIAEGYSVSREKKESFPLTVTSAQKNPTAFYLCASRLREGAETQYFGPGTRLLVL.